This T cell receptor (beta chain) was found in a study of shared clonotypes between healthy human individuals (dated by TCRdb to 2020 to 2021). Describing the broader study: A few men and two women, aged 18 to 49 years, made up the cohort. For each donor, three plates each were used for CD4 naive and CD4 memory, two plates were used for CD8 naive, and one plate was used for CD8 memory. To estimate repertoire size and how much clonotype sharing occurs between individuals, the study deeply sequenced the blood TCR repertoires of five or six healthy adults. To increase sequencing depth and limit assay-specific biases, different laboratories used diverse techniques to prepare libraries and sequence TCR repertoires. Between about 0.85 and 9.5 billion PBMCs per donor were obtained by leukapheresis. What the work shows at the level of the full study, not this receptor alone: Sampling was restricted to blood, and TCR repertoires in tissue are likely to differ from TCR repertoires in blood. Across four donors, about 5.2% of naive CD4, around 3.5% of naive CD8, roughly 2.2% of memory CD4, and 0.3% to 0.45% of memory CD8 clonotypes were shared. Based on pairwise subsampling, the degree of clonotype sharing among donors was expected to be affected by sequencing depth. Compared with non-shared clonotypes, clonotypes shared by all four sorted-subset donors had higher generation probabilities. The small number of donors limited the genetic and exposure-history diversity represented. Naive subsets generally had larger estimated clonotype richness than memory subsets did. Incomplete sequencing was indicated by rarefaction of sorted-subset datasets, despite the large sequencing depth.

About this clone itself: No antigen is known for it. The junction and the germline gene differ at one end; a read error may be behind it.

TCR CDR3 regions were amplified from genomic DNA by multiplex PCR using the deep immunoSEQ assay. Extracted genomic DNA from each cell subset was distributed evenly across all wells of several immunoSEQ 96-well plates, and each plate was treated as a replicate. For sorted subsets, approximately 190 ng genomic DNA, equal to 30,000 or so T cell genomes, was loaded into each replicate PCR. Purified libraries were measured with a Qubit 3.0 fluorometer, size-checked on a Bioanalyzer 2100, and measured again with the KAPA Library Quantification kit. Each immunoSEQ 96-well plate was sequenced on its own single-read 150-cycle Illumina NextSeq 550 flow cell. The authors' analysis ran thus. Because the immunoSEQ output included only junctional sequences and no quality scores, the filtering could not be the same as the filtering used for full-length reads. Sequences were annotated with PyIR, a Python wrapper for IgBLAST v1.9, and V/J genes and CDR3 were assigned using IMGT germline references. Reads were filtered out if the reads had weak V/J assignments (E-value above 1e-6), no CDR3, stop codons, out-of-frame junctions, or ambiguous translated residues. V3J clonotypes were defined as sequences sharing the same inferred V gene, J gene, and CDR3 amino acid sequence. The percentage overlap between two repertoires was calculated by dividing the number of shared unique clonotypes by the size of the smaller repertoire. Three approaches were used to assess repertoire richness: RTK rarefaction, the Chao1 estimator, and Recon v2.1 estimates of unobserved clonotypes. For all TCRbeta clonotypes obtained by the gDNA method from four donors, generation probabilities were computed with OLGA. The clones in this table, taken by TCRdb from immuneACCESS, are in-frame only. Not every clone is retained; where verified, under half of the shortfall comes from an unresolved V gene, and the cause of the rest is unknown. That table gives V, J and clone size, and the DNA gave D and trimming. The sample data list around 620,000 clones, and approximately 95% of these were observed just once. Approximately 0.12% of the sample is in the top ten clones.

CD8 naive samples were obtained by positive selection for CCR7 among CD45RO-negative cells, yielding a CD45RA+CCR7+ population from which TemRA cells were excluded. The donors were healthy, HIV-negative adults with no recently reported acute infections or vaccinations. Every donor was a Caucasian adult residing in Nashville, Tennessee, USA. After blood collection by leukapheresis, PBMCs were isolated using Ficoll-Histopaque density gradient centrifugation and then cryopreserved in the vapor phase of liquid nitrogen. Analytical flow cytometry was used to check the purity and quantity of each magnetically sorted T cell population. Genomic DNA was isolated from every sorted fraction and measured by UV absorbance on a Nanodrop 2000c. CDR1 and CDR2 are read off the germline V gene (reference sequence) as LNHDA and SQIVND. From cysteine to phenylalanine, the CDR3 is 12 amino acids long. Only the CDR3 DNA is retained, 36 bases long and in frame from the first base.

The V and J genes are TRBV19 and TRBJ1-2, with 7 middle bases fitting TRBD1. The source material was naive CD8+ T cells sorted from blood. The cell subset or site label, as the study defines it: CD45RA+CCR7+. The receptor's source is a woman aged 30 to 39 in good health. The base sequence is TGTGCCAGTAGTCTTCCTGGACAGGACTACTTTTTC. Its protein is CASSLPGQDYFF.